This T cell receptor (beta chain) comes out of a study of blood T cells in healthy people across ages. Together with a sample-barcoded 5' primer, a J-beta primer mix was included in a second PCR lasting roughly 6 to 12 cycles. TCRdb analysed the 5' RACE reads with MiXCR anew, one entry per CDR3 protein. The sample consists of 780,000 or so distinct CDR3 sequences, roughly 25% of them appearing once. This clonotype has just a few counts. The germline V gene encodes CDR1 MDHEN and CDR2 SYDVKM. V dropped 4 bases and J dropped 7; count of bases not matched to a gene: 7. The CDR3 has 16 amino acids. These data are also associated with another study on T cells of mothers and their children.

This TCR derives from a boy younger than 18 in good health. The source material was blood. The J gene is TRBJ1-6, the V gene TRBV28; TRBD1 matches at 10 bases. The CDR3 here is CASSSGQGTVNSPLHF. The CDR3 DNA reads TGTGCCAGCAGTTCGGGACAGGGGACAGTCAATTCACCCCTCCACTTT.